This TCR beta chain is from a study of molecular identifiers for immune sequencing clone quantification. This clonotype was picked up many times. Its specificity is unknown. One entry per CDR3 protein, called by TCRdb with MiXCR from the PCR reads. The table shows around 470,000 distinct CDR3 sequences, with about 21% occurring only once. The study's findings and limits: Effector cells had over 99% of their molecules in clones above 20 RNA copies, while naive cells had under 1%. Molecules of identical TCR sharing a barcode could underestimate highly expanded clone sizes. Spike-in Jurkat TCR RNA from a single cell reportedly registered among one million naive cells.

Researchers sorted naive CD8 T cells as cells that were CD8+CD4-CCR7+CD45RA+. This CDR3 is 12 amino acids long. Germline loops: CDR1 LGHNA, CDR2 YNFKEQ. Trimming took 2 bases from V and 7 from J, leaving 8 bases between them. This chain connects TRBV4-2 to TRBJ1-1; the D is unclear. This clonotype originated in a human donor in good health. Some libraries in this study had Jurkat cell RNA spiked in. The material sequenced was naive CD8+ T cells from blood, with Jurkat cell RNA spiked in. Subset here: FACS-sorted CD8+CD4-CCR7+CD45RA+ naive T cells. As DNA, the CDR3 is TGTGCCAGCAGCCAATCAGGAATTGAAGCTTTCTTT. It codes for CASSQSGIEAFF.